This entry lists 30 T cell receptor beta chains sequenced from one sample in a study of blood T cell repertoires in COVID-19. Using immunoSEQ multiplex PCR, the repertoire was profiled, and TCRdb retains in-frame clones only, with some absent. The sample consists of about 250,000 clones, about 90% of them appearing once. Material for sequencing was PBMCs or T cells enriched from blood (not recorded which). The receptors originated from a woman aged 18-29 years who had recovered from COVID-19.

In this sample, this clone turned up a few times. The V call is TRBV5-1, the J call TRBJ2-7, with a possible D match to TRBD2 (5 bases). V was shortened by 1 base and J by 2 bases, with 10 bases between the two germline ends. The CDR3 runs 14 residues. Germline V gene sequence: CDR1 SGHRS, CDR2 YFSETQ. The CDR3: CASSLKAGAYEQYF. The DNA of the CDR3 is TGCGCCAGCAGCTTGAAGGCCGGGGCCTACGAGCAGTACTTC.

The chain employs TRBV18 and TRBJ1-2; no clear D. This CDR3 has 15 residues. Germline V lookup: CDR1 KGHSH, CDR2 LQKENI. The ends were cut back, 3 bases at V and 8 bases at J, with 19 bases in the middle. The CDR3 loop is CASSPVPLPKEGYTF. Here the CDR3 DNA reads TGTGCCAGCTCACCTGTACCACTTCCCAAAGAGGGCTACACCTTC.

This clone was observed once. This sequence joins TRBV15 and TRBJ1-5, with 7 positions matching TRBD1. Trimming at V came to 1 base and at J to 5 bases, leaving 2 bases not matched to a gene. From germline, CDR1 is LNHNV and CDR2 YYDKDF (reference sequence). This CDR3 has 14 residues. The CDR3 region is CATSRGTGHQPQHF. CDR3 DNA sequence: TGTGCCACCAGCAGAGGGACAGGCCATCAGCCCCAGCATTTT.

This clone was detected only a few times. CDR3 loop: CASSLEMAGGRNTQYF. In DNA, the CDR3 is TGTGCCAGCAGCTTAGAGATGGCGGGGGGGCGAAATACGCAGTATTTT. The rearrangement links TRBV11-2 to TRBJ2-3, with TRBD2 matching 9 bases. CDR3 length: 16 residues. The V and J ends lost 0 bases and 7 bases, in that order; junction bases with no gene match: 8. Germline V gene lookup returns CDR1 SGHAT and CDR2 FQNNGV.

The rearrangement uses TRBV3-1 (or the pseudogene TRBV3-2) and TRBJ2-3; D is possibly TRBD2 (7 bases). The CDR3 has 16 amino acids. V lost 6 bases and J lost 2, with 18 bases in between. Germline V gene data show CDR1 as LGHDT and CDR2 as YNNKEL (reference sequence). CDR3 nucleotide sequence: TGTGCCAGCAGTGCAACGAGGGGGACTACCACAGATACGCAGTATTTT. Its protein product is CASSATRGTTTDTQYF.

The chain uses TRBV5-1 and TRBJ2-7; D is perhaps TRBD1 (5 bases). The CDR3 spans 14 residues. Germline CDR1 and CDR2: SGHRS and YFSETQ. V was pared by 0 bases and J by 5 bases, with 12 bases between. Here the CDR3 reads CASSLGQGFDEQYF. CDR3 coding DNA: TGCGCCAGCAGCTTGGGGCAGGGTTTTGACGAGCAGTACTTC.

The rearrangement links TRBV29-1 to TRBJ2-1; TRBD2 might be the D (6 bases). This CDR3 has 13 residues. Germline loops: CDR1 SQVTM, CDR2 ANQGSEA. V lost 3 bases and J lost 1, with 7 bases in between. The CDR3 region has the DNA TGCAGCGTTGATGGGGGGTCCTACAATGAGCAGTTCTTC. Amino acids: CSVDGGSYNEQFF.

The chain joins TRBV27 to TRBJ2-7, with unresolved D. Germline loops: CDR1 MNHEY, CDR2 SMNVEV (reference sequence). CDR3 length equals 15 residues. The V end was cut by 0 bases, the J end by 2 bases, with 11 bases between. CDR3 sequence (DNA): TGTGCCAGCAGTTTATCGTTCACAGCAGCCTACGAGCAGTACTTC. This sequence encodes CASSLSFTAAYEQYF.

The chain combines TRBV29-1 with TRBJ1-4, with 10 bases identical to TRBD1. The CDR3 sequence is 13 residues long. From germline, CDR1 is SQVTM and CDR2 ANQGSEA. The J segment lost 5 bases and the V segment lost 5 bases, leaving 2 bases of the junction unmatched. For the CDR3, the DNA is TGCAGCGTTCCGGGACAGGGGAATGAAAAACTGTTTTTT. Amino acids: CSVPGQGNEKLFF.

The chain is built from TRBV19 and TRBJ1-5; D is possibly TRBD1 (6 bases). There are 14 residues in the CDR3. The germline gives CDR1 LNHDA, CDR2 SQIVND (reference sequence). Trimming took off 6 bases at V and 1 base at J, with 10 bases between the two ends. CDR3 loop: CASSPGHSNQPQHF. The CDR3 DNA sequence: TGTGCCAGTAGCCCGGGACACAGCAATCAGCCCCAGCATTTT.

The CDR3 region is CAIPVSGGPGAKNIQYF. For the CDR3, the DNA is TGTGCCATCCCTGTTAGCGGGGGGCCTGGGGCCAAAAACATTCAGTACTTC. V is TRBV10-3 and J is TRBJ2-4; 10 positions agree with TRBD2. There are 17 residues in the CDR3. J was trimmed by 1 base and V by 8 bases; bases with no gene match: 11. Germline assignment: CDR1 ENHRY and CDR2 SYGVKD.

The chain carries TRBV10-3 and TRBJ1-5; D perhaps matches TRBD1 (6 bases). Trimming pared 2 bases from V and 6 bases from J, leaving 11 bases between. The CDR3 length is 14 residues. CDR1 ENHRY and CDR2 SYGVKD come from the germline V gene. The CDR3 nucleotides are TGTGCCATCAGTGAGACAGGGTCGCGTCAGCCCCAGCATTTT. Its protein product is CAISETGSRQPQHF.

This clone was seen just once. V usage is TRBV14 and J usage is TRBJ2-4; the match to TRBD2 covers 7 bases. The CDR3 is 17 amino acids. Germline assignment: CDR1 SGHDN and CDR2 FVKESK. With V trimmed by 0 bases and J by 3 bases, 8 bases remained unmatched. As DNA, the CDR3 is TGTGCCAGCAGCCAAGATCGGCGGGGGATAATCAAAAACATTCAGTACTTC. It specifies CASSQDRRGIIKNIQYF.

The rearrangement joins TRBV10-3 to TRBJ2-7; 9 nucleotides line up with TRBD1. This CDR3 is 15 amino acids long. Per the germline V gene, CDR1 is ENHRY and CDR2 is SYGVKD. V gave up 6 bases and J gave up 5 bases; unmatched junction bases: 11. The chain's CDR3 is CAISLTRDRDDEQYF. In nucleotides, the CDR3 is TGTGCCATCAGCCTAACCCGGGACAGGGACGACGAGCAGTACTTC.

This chain links TRBV6-2 or TRBV6-3 with TRBJ1-4, with D hard to call. Trimming left V 6 bases short and J 8 bases short, with 19 bases between. Germline V gene lookup returns CDR1 MNHEY and CDR2 SVGEGT. The CDR3 runs to 15 residues. The CDR3 protein is CASSSGLGGLEKLFF. The CDR3 bases are TGTGCCAGCAGCTCCGGACTGGGAGGGTTGGAAAAACTGTTTTTT.

This clone is a singleton in its sample. The chain links TRBV20-1 to TRBJ2-2; 8 positions agree with TRBD2. J gave up 4 bases and V 3 bases, and 13 bases lay outside the gene matches. Germline lookup yields CDR1 DFQATT and CDR2 SNEGSKA (reference sequence). There are 17 residues in the CDR3. CDR3 DNA sequence: TGCAGTGCTAGTCCCCAATTCGCGGGGGGAGGCACCGGGGAGCTGTTTTTT. Residues: CSASPQFAGGGTGELFF.

V and J are TRBV11-2 and TRBJ1-2; D may be TRBD1 (5 bases). With 0 bases removed from V and 2 bases from J, the gap between germline ends came to 10 bases. The CDR3 consists of 15 residues. Germline lookup yields CDR1 SGHAT and CDR2 FQNNGV. The CDR3 sequence is CASSLDPAGNYGYTF. The CDR3 bases are TGTGCCAGCAGCTTAGATCCGGCAGGGAACTATGGCTACACCTTC.

This clone was seen more than once but under ten times. V gene TRBV28 combines with J gene TRBJ1-2; D is unclear. The CDR3 totals 15 residues. With 5 bases removed from V and 4 bases from J, the gap between germline ends came to 17 bases. The germline CDR1 and CDR2 sequences are MDHEN and SYDVKM. CDR3 coding DNA: TGTGCCAGCAGTCCTCAGCGAAATCTAGTCTATGGCTACACCTTC. Translating gives CASSPQRNLVYGYTF.

The rearrangement joins TRBV18 to TRBJ2-5; tentatively, D is TRBD1 (6 bases). The CDR3 loop spans 16 amino acids. The germline V and J ends were trimmed by 2 bases and 3 bases, with 16 bases remaining between them. Germline loops: CDR1 KGHSH, CDR2 LQKENI. CDR3 region: CASSPAGQQTKETQYF. The CDR3 DNA sequence: TGTGCCAGCTCACCAGCCGGACAGCAAACAAAAGAGACCCAGTACTTC.

The gene calls are TRBV7-3 and TRBJ1-2, with 7 nucleotides matching TRBD1. The length of the CDR3 is 15 residues. V was pared by 8 bases and J by 3 bases, with 12 bases of the junction left unmatched. Germline V gives CDR1 SGHTA, CDR2 FQGTGA. CDR3 bases: TGTGCCAGCCGCCTTAATCGGCAGGGGGACTATGGCTACACCTTC. The encoded protein is CASRLNRQGDYGYTF.

The chain is built from TRBV10-2 and TRBJ2-3, with 11 bases matching TRBD2. CDR1 and CDR2 from the germline V gene are WSHSY and SAAADI. The CDR3 runs 16 residues. V dropped 6 bases and J dropped 5; count of bases not matched to a gene: 10. The CDR3 DNA sequence: TGCGCCAGCAGACAGTATCCGGGACTAGCGGTAGATACGCAGTATTTT. This sequence encodes CASRQYPGLAVDTQYF.

J is TRBJ1-6 and V is TRBV21-1; the D call in the table, TRBD1, was not verified against the DNA. TRBV21-1 is a pseudogene segment. The CDR3 is 18 amino acids. CDR3 coding DNA: TGTGCCAGCACCCGATCCGGGACAGGGAGCTCCTATAATTCACCCCTCCACTTT. It yields the protein CASTRSGTGSSYNSPLHF.

As regards this clone: Within the sample, other DNA sequences also encode this same CDR3. The CDR3 loop reads CSASGGNYGYTF. CDR3 sequence (DNA): TGCAGTGCTAGTGGCGGTAACTATGGCTACACCTTC. The chain employs TRBV20-1 and TRBJ1-2; D gene uncertain. Between the trimmed V and J ends, which lost 3 bases and 1 base, there was a span of 6 bases. The germline gives CDR1 DFQATT, CDR2 SNEGSKA (reference sequence). The CDR3 spans 12 residues.

This chain uses TRBV5-1 with TRBJ2-7; 13 bases agree with TRBD2. The CDR3 has 15 amino acids. With 2 bases clipped from V and 4 bases from J, the junction kept 3 bases outside the gene matches. Germline loops: CDR1 SGHRS, CDR2 YFSETQ. The CDR3: CASSLLAGGPYEQYF. DNA of the CDR3: TGCGCCAGCAGCTTACTAGCGGGGGGGCCATACGAGCAGTACTTC.

The chain employs TRBV7-8 and TRBJ1-2; maybe TRBD1 (5 bases). Deletions cut 3 bases from V and 4 bases from J, with 18 bases between. This CDR3 comprises 16 residues. CDR1 and CDR2 from the germline V gene are SGHVS and FQNEAQ. As DNA, the CDR3 is TGTGCCAGCAGCTTGGCGTATCAGGGCCTTAGCTATGGCTACACCTTC. Encoded protein: CASSLAYQGLSYGYTF.

This clone was counted a single time. This chain uses TRBV6-5 with TRBJ1-2; the D gene is possibly TRBD1 (5 bases). Germline V gives CDR1 MNHEY, CDR2 SVGAGI. V lost 2 bases and J 7 bases, leaving 14 bases between the germline ends. The CDR3 is made up of 14 amino acids. The CDR3 is CASSYGGGVIGYTF. In nucleotides, the CDR3 is TGTGCCAGCAGTTACGGGGGGGGAGTGATTGGCTACACCTTC.

The chain joins TRBV9 to TRBJ2-2, with 15 bases identical to TRBD2. This CDR3 is 21 amino acids long. The germline CDR1 and CDR2 sequences are SGDLS and YYNGEE. V trimming: 1 base; J trimming: 3 bases; junction bases outside the gene matches: 13. The chain's CDR3 is CASSVPRTSGGARIDTGELFF. The DNA for the CDR3 is TGTGCCAGCAGCGTACCAAGGACTAGCGGGGGGGCTCGAATAGACACCGGGGAGCTGTTTTTT.

The J gene is TRBJ1-2, the V gene TRBV12-5; D is perhaps TRBD1 (6 bases). V lost 4 bases to trimming and J lost 6 bases, with 18 bases between them. Germline loops: CDR1 LGHNT, CDR2 FRNRAP. This CDR3 is 15 amino acids long. DNA of the CDR3: TGTGCTAGTGGTTCTGGACAGCCGCGCTATCATGGCTACACCTTC. Its translation is CASGSGQPRYHGYTF.

The chain employs TRBV7-8 and TRBJ2-1; TRBD2 agrees at 7 bases. The CDR3 loop spans 13 amino acids. J gave up 4 bases and V 8 bases, and 5 bases lay outside the gene matches. CDR1 and CDR2 (germline): SGHVS, FQNEAQ. Here the CDR3 DNA reads TGTGCCAGCCTCGTAGCGGGTTACAATGAGCAGTTCTTC. Its protein is CASLVAGYNEQFF.

This rearrangement joins TRBV19 to TRBJ1-2; 10 positions agree with TRBD1. With 3 bases clipped from V and 6 bases from J, the junction kept 4 bases outside the gene matches. This CDR3 has 14 residues. Germline V CDR1 and CDR2: LNHDA, SQIVND (reference sequence). The CDR3 DNA reads TGTGCCAGTAGTATCGACAGGGGGCACGATGGCTACACCTTC. It encodes CASSIDRGHDGYTF.